This passage covers 20 T cell receptor beta chains from one sample sequenced in a study of cytomegalovirus exposure and HLA in healthy donors. The PCR was carried out with 60 Vbeta primers and 13 Jbeta primers. Sequencing used immunoSEQ multiplex PCR; TCRdb keeps in-frame clones, though not all of them. The listing contains around 70,000 clones. The sample taken for sequencing was PBMCs. These receptors originate from a boy younger than 18 in good health and CMV-seronegative.

The chain recombines TRBV15 with TRBJ1-1; perhaps TRBD1 as D (5 bases). Between the trimmed V and J ends, which lost 0 bases and 10 bases, there was a span of 12 bases. The length of the CDR3 is 13 residues. Germline CDR1 and CDR2: LNHNV and YYDKDF (reference sequence). CDR3 nucleotide sequence: TGTGCCACCAGCAGAGATGGGGCCTGGGGAGCTTTCTTT. Its protein is CATSRDGAWGAFF.

The chain carries TRBV4-3 and TRBJ1-2, with D maybe TRBD1 (6 bases). This CDR3 comprises 15 residues. Germline lookup yields CDR1 LGHNA and CDR2 YSLEER. V gave up 0 bases and J gave up 3 bases, with 11 bases separating them. The CDR3 coding sequence is TGCGCCAGCAGCCAAGATATGTCAGGGGACTATGGCTACACCTTC. Translation: CASSQDMSGDYGYTF.

The V gene is TRBV29-1, the J gene TRBJ1-3; weak D call: TRBD1 (6 bases). This CDR3 comprises 14 residues. The germline V and J ends were trimmed by 4 bases and 0 bases, with 10 bases remaining between them. CDR1 is SQVTM, CDR2 ANQGSEA, per germline. The CDR3 spells CSVGQGRSGNTIYF. As DNA, the CDR3 is TGCAGCGTTGGCCAGGGGCGCTCTGGAAACACCATATATTTT.

To note about this clone: One end of the junction is discordant with germline, which a read error may explain. The chain links TRBV5-1 to TRBJ2-7; D possibly corresponds to TRBD1 (5 bases). The V gene's germline CDR1 is SGHRS and CDR2 YFSETQ. The CDR3 has 15 amino acids. CDR3 sequence (DNA): TGCGCCAGCAGCTTGTCAGGGTTTATCTCCTACGAGCGGTACTTC. Protein product: CASSLSGFISYERYF. The full variable domain, rest sourced from reference TRBV5-1 and TRBJ2-7, is KAGVTQTPRYLIKTRGQQVTLSCSPISGHRSVSWYQQTPGQGLQFLFEYFSETQRNKGNFPGRFSGRQFSNSRSEMNVSTLELGDSALYLCASSLSGFISYERYFGPGTRLTVT.

The chain couples TRBV5-1 to TRBJ2-7; maybe TRBD2 (6 bases). Between the trimmed V and J ends, which lost 2 bases and 5 bases, there was a span of 14 bases. The CDR3 is 14 residues long. The V gene's germline CDR1 is SGHRS and CDR2 YFSETQ. DNA of the CDR3: TGCGCCAGCAGCTTAGGTGGCGGGGTCGACGAGCAGTACTTC. Translation gives CASSLGGGVDEQYF.

The V and J genes are TRBV4-1 and TRBJ2-7, with 10 bases identical to TRBD2. With 0 bases clipped from V and 3 bases from J, the junction kept 17 bases outside the gene matches. The CDR3 totals 20 residues. Germline-derived CDR1 and CDR2 are MGHRA and YSYEKL. CDR3 loop: CASSQEQRLAGEGGVYEQYF. CDR3 nucleotides: TGCGCCAGCAGCCAAGAGCAGCGGCTAGCGGGAGAAGGTGGGGTCTACGAGCAGTACTTC.

The chain employs TRBV4-1 and TRBJ1-2, with D possibly being TRBD1 (6 bases). Germline loops: CDR1 MGHRA, CDR2 YSYEKL. CDR3 length: 16 residues. Trimming removed 2 bases at V and 4 bases at J, with 17 bases between. The CDR3 DNA sequence: TGCGCCAGCAGCCAACGTTACACCAGGGGTCCCTATGGCTACACCTTC. Translation: CASSQRYTRGPYGYTF.

The J gene is TRBJ1-5, the V gene TRBV5-1; 9 bases fit TRBD1. Looked up from germline, CDR1 is SGHRS and CDR2 is YFSETQ. Unmatched junction bases numbered 2, after V lost 3 bases and J lost 1 base. This CDR3 has 15 residues. Here the CDR3 DNA reads TGCGCCAGCAGCTGGGGACAGGGAAGCAATCAGCCCCAGCATTTT. Protein sequence: CASSWGQGSNQPQHF. The variable domain in full, completed from reference TRBV5-1 and TRBJ1-5, reads KAGVTQTPRYLIKTRGQQVTLSCSPISGHRSVSWYQQTPGQGLQFLFEYFSETQRNKGNFPGRFSGRQFSNSRSEMNVSTLELGDSALYLCASSWGQGSNQPQHFGDGTRLSIL.

V and J are TRBV27 and TRBJ1-2; no definite D call. The CDR3 has 14 residues. V was clipped by 4 bases and J by 3 bases, with 12 bases between them. CDR1 and CDR2 from the germline V gene are MNHEY and SMNVEV (reference sequence). The CDR3: CASSYSGGDYGYTF. DNA of the CDR3: TGTGCCAGCAGTTACAGCGGCGGTGACTATGGCTACACCTTC.

This chain joins TRBV5-4 and TRBJ2-2; 9 positions match TRBD2. This CDR3 is built from 16 residues. J lost 0 bases, V lost 3 bases, and 3 bases had no gene match. Germline CDR1 is SGHNT and CDR2 is YYREEE (reference sequence). CDR3 coding DNA: TGTGCCAGCAGCTCCCGGACTAGCGCGAACACCGGGGAGCTGTTTTTT. It is translated as CASSSRTSANTGELFF.

This rearrangement joins TRBV5-1 to TRBJ1-2; the match to TRBD1 covers 7 bases. The CDR3 loop spans 15 amino acids. With V trimmed by 4 bases and J by 1 base, 7 bases remained unmatched. From germline, CDR1 is SGHRS and CDR2 YFSETQ. CDR3 nucleotide sequence: TGCGCCAGCAGCATTCAGGGACAGAATAACTATGGCTACACCTTC. This encodes CASSIQGQNNYGYTF.

The V and J genes are TRBV7-9 and TRBJ2-7; 9 positions match TRBD2. The CDR3 has 16 residues. V was pared by 5 bases and J by 4 bases, with 12 bases of the junction left unmatched. Per the germline V gene, CDR1 is SEHNR and CDR2 is FQNEAQ (reference sequence). The CDR3 nucleotides read TGTGCCAGCAGCCCTAGTATTAGCGGGAGTAGATACGAGCAGTACTTC. This encodes CASSPSISGSRYEQYF.

J is TRBJ2-2 and V is TRBV27; possible D gene TRBD1, 6 bases. Trimming took off 5 bases at V and 7 bases at J, with 17 bases between the two ends. This CDR3 spans 15 amino acids. Germline CDR1 MNHEY, CDR2 SMNVEV (reference sequence). The CDR3 region is CASSAITGMDGELFF. CDR3 nucleotide sequence: TGTGCCAGCAGTGCTATAACAGGGATGGACGGGGAGCTGTTTTTT.

The gene calls are TRBV6-1 and TRBJ1-5; TRBD1 aligns across 8 bases. The CDR3 runs 15 residues. V trimming: 1 base; J trimming: 6 bases; junction bases outside the gene matches: 5. From germline, CDR1 is MNHNS and CDR2 SASEGT. Written as DNA, the CDR3 is TGTGCCAGCAGTGAAGGGCAGGGGGCAAGTCAGCCCCAGCATTTT. The encoded protein is CASSEGQGASQPQHF.

The V gene is TRBV7-8, the J gene TRBJ1-1, with 11 positions matching TRBD1. Germline CDR1 SGHVS, CDR2 FQNEAQ. This CDR3 is built from 19 residues. J was trimmed by 7 bases and V by 5 bases; bases with no gene match: 21. The CDR3 sequence: CASSPIAVDRGLKGFEAFF. The DNA for the CDR3 is TGTGCCAGCAGCCCTATAGCGGTGGACAGGGGGCTCAAGGGTTTTGAAGCTTTCTTT.

The genes are TRBV30 and TRBJ2-2, with no clear D. Germline assignment: CDR1 GTSNPN and CDR2 SVGIG (reference sequence). There are 13 residues in the CDR3. The germline V and J ends were trimmed by 2 bases and 0 bases, with 4 bases remaining between them. The CDR3 protein is CAWSTANTGELFF. The CDR3 DNA follows: TGTGCCTGGAGTACAGCGAACACCGGGGAGCTGTTTTTT.

This chain connects TRBV5-1 to TRBJ2-7; the D is unclear. V gave up 0 bases and J gave up 0 bases, with 13 bases separating them. CDR3 length: 16 amino acids. The germline V gene has CDR1 SGHRS and CDR2 YFSETQ. CDR3 DNA: TGCGCCAGCAGCTTGGTATACCCCGCGAGCTCCTACGAGCAGTACTTC. Translating it yields CASSLVYPASSYEQYF.

The chain uses TRBV7-9 and TRBJ1-2, with a tentative D call TRBD1 (5 bases). V was clipped by 1 base and J by 0 bases, with 12 bases between them. CDR3 size: 16 residues. Germline V gives CDR1 SEHNR, CDR2 FQNEAQ (reference sequence). The CDR3 sequence: CASSLGGRQSNYGYTF. The DNA of the CDR3 is TGTGCCAGCAGCTTAGGAGGCCGACAGTCTAACTATGGCTACACCTTC.

The chain uses TRBV5-1 and TRBJ2-5, with 10 bases matching TRBD1. Germline V gene sequence: CDR1 SGHRS, CDR2 YFSETQ. The V and J ends lost 4 bases and 4 bases, in that order; junction bases with no gene match: 4. The CDR3 is 14 residues long. The CDR3 spells CASSPRTGGETQYF. The CDR3 DNA follows: TGCGCCAGCAGCCCACGGACAGGGGGAGAGACCCAGTACTTC.

The rearrangement links TRBV4-1 to TRBJ2-1, with D possibly matching TRBD2 (5 bases). The CDR3 sequence is 16 residues long. Germline CDR1 and CDR2: MGHRA and YSYEKL. Trimming removed 0 bases at V and 7 bases at J, with 16 bases between. The CDR3 here is CASSQDPTRVSNEQFF. CDR3 coding DNA: TGCGCCAGCAGCCAAGATCCTACTAGGGTCTCTAATGAGCAGTTCTTC.